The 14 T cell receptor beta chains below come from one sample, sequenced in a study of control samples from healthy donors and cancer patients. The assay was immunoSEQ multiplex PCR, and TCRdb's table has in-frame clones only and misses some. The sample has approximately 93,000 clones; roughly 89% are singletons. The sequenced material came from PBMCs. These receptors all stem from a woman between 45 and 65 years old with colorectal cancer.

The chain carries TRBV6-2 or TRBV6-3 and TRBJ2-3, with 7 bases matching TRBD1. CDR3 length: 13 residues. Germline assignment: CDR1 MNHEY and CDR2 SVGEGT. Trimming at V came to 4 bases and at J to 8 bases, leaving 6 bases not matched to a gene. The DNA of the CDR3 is TGTGCCAGCAGTTCCGTGACAGGGTCTACGCAGTATTTT. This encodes CASSSVTGSTQYF.

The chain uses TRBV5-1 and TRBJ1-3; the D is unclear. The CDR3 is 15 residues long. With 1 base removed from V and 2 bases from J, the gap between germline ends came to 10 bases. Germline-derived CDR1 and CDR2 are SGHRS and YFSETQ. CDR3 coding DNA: TGCGCCAGCAGCTTGCTCGGGGTCACTGGAAACACCATATATTTT. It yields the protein CASSLLGVTGNTIYF. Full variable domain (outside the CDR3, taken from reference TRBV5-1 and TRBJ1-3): KAGVTQTPRYLIKTRGQQVTLSCSPISGHRSVSWYQQTPGQGLQFLFEYFSETQRNKGNFPGRFSGRQFSNSRSEMNVSTLELGDSALYLCASSLLGVTGNTIYFGEGSWLTVV.

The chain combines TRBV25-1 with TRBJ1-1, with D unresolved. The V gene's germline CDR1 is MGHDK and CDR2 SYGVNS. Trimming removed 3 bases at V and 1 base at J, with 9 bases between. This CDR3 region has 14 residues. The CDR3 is CASSDWTANTEAFF. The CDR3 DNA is TGTGCCAGCAGTGATTGGACGGCGAACACTGAAGCTTTCTTT.

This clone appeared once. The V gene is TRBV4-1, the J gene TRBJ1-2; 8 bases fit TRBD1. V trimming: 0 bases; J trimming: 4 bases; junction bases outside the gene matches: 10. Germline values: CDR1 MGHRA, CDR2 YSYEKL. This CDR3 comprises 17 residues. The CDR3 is CASSQDRTGRRAYGYTF. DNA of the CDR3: TGCGCCAGCAGCCAAGATCGGACAGGGCGGCGGGCCTATGGCTACACCTTC.

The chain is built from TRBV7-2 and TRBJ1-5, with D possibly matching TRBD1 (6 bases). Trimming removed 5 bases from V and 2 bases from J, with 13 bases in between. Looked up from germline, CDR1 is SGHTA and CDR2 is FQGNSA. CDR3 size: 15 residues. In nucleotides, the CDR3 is TGTGCCAGCAGCCGTGGACAGACCGGCAATCAGCCCCAGCATTTT. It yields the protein CASSRGQTGNQPQHF.

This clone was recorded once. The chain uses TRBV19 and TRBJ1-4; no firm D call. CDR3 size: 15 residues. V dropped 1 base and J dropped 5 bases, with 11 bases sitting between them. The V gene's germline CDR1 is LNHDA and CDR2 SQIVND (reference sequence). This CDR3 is CASSIARAGNEKLFF. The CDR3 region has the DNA TGTGCCAGTAGTATAGCACGGGCAGGAAATGAAAAACTGTTTTTT.

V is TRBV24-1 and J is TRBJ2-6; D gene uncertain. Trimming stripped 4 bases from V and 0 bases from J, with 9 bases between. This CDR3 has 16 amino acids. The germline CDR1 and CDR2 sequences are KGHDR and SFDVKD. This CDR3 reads CATSEHESSGANVLTF. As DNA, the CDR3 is TGTGCCACCAGTGAACACGAGTCCTCTGGGGCCAACGTCCTGACTTTC.

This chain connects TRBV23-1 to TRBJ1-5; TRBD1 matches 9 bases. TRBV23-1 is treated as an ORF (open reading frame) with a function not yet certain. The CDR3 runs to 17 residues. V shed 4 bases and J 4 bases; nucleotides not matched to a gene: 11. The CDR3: CASSPRPLTGGNQPQHF. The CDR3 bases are TGCGCCAGCAGTCCCCGACCTTTGACAGGGGGTAATCAGCCCCAGCATTTT.

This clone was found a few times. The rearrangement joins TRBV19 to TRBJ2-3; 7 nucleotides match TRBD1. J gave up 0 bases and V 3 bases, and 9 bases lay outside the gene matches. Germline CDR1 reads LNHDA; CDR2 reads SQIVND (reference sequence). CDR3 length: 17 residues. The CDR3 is CASSIRDSQTSTDTQYF. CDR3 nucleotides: TGTGCCAGTAGTATCCGGGACAGCCAGACTAGCACAGATACGCAGTATTTT.

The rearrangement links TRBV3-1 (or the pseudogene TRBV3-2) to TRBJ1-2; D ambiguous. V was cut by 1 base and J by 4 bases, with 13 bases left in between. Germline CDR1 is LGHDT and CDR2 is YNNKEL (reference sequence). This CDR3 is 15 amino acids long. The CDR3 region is CASSQGVSGSYGYTF. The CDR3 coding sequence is TGTGCCAGCAGCCAAGGGGTTAGTGGGAGCTATGGCTACACCTTC.

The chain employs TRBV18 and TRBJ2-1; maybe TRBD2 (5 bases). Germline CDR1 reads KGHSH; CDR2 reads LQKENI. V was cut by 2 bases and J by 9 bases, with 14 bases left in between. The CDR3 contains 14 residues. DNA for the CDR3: TGTGCCAGCTCACCAGGGGTAGATGCGGGTGAGCAGTTCTTC. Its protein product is CASSPGVDAGEQFF.

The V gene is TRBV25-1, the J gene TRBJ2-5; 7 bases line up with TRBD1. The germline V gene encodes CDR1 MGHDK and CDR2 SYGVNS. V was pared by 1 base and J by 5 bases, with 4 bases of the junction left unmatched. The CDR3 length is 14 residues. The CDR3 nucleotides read TGTGCCAGCAGTGAATCGACAGGGTTGGAGACCCAGTACTTC. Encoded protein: CASSESTGLETQYF.

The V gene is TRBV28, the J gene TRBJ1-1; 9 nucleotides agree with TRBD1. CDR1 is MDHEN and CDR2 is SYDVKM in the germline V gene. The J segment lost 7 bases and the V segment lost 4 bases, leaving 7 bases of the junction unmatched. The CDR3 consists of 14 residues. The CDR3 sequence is CASSSSGTGLEAFF. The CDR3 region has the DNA TGTGCCAGCAGTTCATCCGGGACAGGGCTTGAAGCTTTCTTT.

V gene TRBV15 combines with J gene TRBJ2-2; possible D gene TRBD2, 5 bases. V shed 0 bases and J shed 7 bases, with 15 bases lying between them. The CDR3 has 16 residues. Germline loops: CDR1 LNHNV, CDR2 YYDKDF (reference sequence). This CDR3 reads CATSRDRWLGSGELFF. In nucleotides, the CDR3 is TGTGCCACCAGCAGAGATCGTTGGTTGGGGAGCGGGGAGCTGTTTTTT. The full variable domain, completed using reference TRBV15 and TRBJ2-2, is DAMVIQNPRYQVTQFGKPVTLSCSQTLNHNVMYWYQQKSSQAPKLLFHYYDKDFNNEADTPDNFQSRRPNTSFCFLDIRSPGLGDTAMYLCATSRDRWLGSGELFFGEGSRLTVL.